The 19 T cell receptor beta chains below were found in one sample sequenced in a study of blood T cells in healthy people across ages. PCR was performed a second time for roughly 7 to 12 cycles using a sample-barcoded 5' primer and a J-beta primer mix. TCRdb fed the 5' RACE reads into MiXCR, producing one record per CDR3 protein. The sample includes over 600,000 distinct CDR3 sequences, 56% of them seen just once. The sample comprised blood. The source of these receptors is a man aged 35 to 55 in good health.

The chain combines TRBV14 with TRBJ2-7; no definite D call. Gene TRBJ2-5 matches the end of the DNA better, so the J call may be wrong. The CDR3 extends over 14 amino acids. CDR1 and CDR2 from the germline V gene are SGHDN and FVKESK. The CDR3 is CASSQDTGSETQYF. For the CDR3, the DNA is TGTGCCAGCAGCCAAGACACCGGGTCAGAGACCCAGTACTTC.

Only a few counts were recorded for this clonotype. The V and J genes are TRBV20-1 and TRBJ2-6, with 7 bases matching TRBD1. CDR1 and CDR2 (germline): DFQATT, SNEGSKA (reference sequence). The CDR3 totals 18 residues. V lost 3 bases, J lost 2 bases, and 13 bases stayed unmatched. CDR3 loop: CSARKTGTSFAGANVLTF. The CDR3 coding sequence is TGCAGTGCTAGGAAGACAGGGACAAGCTTCGCTGGGGCCAACGTCCTGACTTTC.

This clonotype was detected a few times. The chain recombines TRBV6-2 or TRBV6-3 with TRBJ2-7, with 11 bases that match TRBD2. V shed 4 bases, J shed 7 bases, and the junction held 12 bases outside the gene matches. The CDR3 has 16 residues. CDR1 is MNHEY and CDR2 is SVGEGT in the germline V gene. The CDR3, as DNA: TGTGCCAGCAGTTCGGCTGCTAGCGGGAGGCCTCGGGAGCAGTACTTC. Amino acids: CASSSAASGRPREQYF.

CDR3 region: CASSLVAEKLFF. CDR3 nucleotides: TGTGCCAGCAGCTTAGTGGCTGAAAAACTGTTTTTT. The V gene is TRBV7-8, the J gene TRBJ1-4; D unresolved. Trimming left V 1 base short and J 7 bases short, with 4 bases between. Germline V gene lookup returns CDR1 SGHVS and CDR2 FQNEAQ. This CDR3 contains 12 residues.

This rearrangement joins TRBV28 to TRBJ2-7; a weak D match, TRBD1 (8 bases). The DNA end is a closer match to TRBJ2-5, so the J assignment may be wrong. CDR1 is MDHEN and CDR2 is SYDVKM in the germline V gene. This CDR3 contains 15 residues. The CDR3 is CASSPRQGRAETQYF. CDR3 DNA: TGTGCCAGCAGTCCCCGACAGGGGAGGGCAGAGACCCAGTACTTC.

The CDR3 protein is CASSPRGTGPRNYGYTF. The CDR3 DNA reads TGTGCCAGCAGCCCAAGGGGGACAGGCCCCCGGAACTATGGCTACACCTTC. V and J are TRBV7-3 and TRBJ1-2; 8 positions agree with TRBD1. V trimming: 5 bases; J trimming: 2 bases; junction bases outside the gene matches: 13. Germline CDR1 reads SGHTA; CDR2 reads FQGTGA. The CDR3 length is 17 residues. The full variable domain, with the rest looked up from reference TRBV7-3 and TRBJ1-2, is GAGVSQTPSNKVTEKGKYVELRCDPISGHTALYWYRQSLGQGPEFLIYFQGTGAADDSGLPNDRFFAVRPEGSVSTLKIQRTERGDSAVYLCASSPRGTGPRNYGYTFGSGTRLTVV.

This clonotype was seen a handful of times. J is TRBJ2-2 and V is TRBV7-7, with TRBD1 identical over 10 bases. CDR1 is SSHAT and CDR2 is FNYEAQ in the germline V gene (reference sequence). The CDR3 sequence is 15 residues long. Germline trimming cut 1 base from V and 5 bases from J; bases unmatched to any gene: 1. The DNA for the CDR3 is TGTGCCAGCAGCTTAGGGGACAGGGGAACCGGGGAGCTGTTTTTT. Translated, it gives CASSLGDRGTGELFF. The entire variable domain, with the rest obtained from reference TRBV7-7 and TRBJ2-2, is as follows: GAGVSQSPRYKVTKRGQDVTLRCDPISSHATLYWYQQALGQGPEFLTYFNYEAQPDKSGLPSDRFSAERPEGSISTLTIQRTEQRDSAMYRCASSLGDRGTGELFFGEGSRLTVL.

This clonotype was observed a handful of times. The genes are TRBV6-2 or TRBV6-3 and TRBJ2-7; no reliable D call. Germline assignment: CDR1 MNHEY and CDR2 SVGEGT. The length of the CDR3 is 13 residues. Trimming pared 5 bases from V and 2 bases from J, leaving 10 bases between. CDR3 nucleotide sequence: TGTGCCAGCAGTGGGTCCGCAACCTACGAGCAGTACTTC. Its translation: CASSGSATYEQYF.

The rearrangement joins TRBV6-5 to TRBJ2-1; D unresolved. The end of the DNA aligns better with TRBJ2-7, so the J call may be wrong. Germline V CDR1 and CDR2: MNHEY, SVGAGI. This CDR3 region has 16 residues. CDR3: CASSYSRTYSYNEQYF. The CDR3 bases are TGTGCCAGCAGTTACTCGAGAACCTACTCCTACAATGAGCAGTACTTC.

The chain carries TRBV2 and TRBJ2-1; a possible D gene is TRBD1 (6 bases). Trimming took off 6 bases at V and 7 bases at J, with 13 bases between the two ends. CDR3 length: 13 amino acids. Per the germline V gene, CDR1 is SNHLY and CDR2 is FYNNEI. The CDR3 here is CASSAGQLNEQFF. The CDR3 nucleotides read TGTGCCAGCAGCGCAGGACAGCTGAATGAGCAGTTCTTC.

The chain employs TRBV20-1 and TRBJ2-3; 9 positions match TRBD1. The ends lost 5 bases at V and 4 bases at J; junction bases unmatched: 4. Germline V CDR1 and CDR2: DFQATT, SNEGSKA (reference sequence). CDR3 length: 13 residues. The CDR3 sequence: CSAPRQGADTQYF. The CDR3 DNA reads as TGCAGTGCTCCCCGACAGGGGGCAGATACGCAGTATTTT.

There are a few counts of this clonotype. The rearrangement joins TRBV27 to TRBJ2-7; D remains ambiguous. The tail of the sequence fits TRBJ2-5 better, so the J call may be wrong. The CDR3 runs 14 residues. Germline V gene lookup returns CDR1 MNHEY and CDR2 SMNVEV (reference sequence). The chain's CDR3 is CASSPRVRLETQYF. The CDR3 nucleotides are TGTGCCAGCAGTCCTAGGGTCCGCCTGGAGACCCAGTACTTC.

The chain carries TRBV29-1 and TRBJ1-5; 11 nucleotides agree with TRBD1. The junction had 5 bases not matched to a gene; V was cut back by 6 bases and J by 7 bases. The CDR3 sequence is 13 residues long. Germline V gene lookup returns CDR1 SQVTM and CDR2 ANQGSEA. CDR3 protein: CSVRTGGDQPQHF. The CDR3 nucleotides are TGCAGCGTAAGGACAGGGGGCGACCAGCCCCAGCATTTT.

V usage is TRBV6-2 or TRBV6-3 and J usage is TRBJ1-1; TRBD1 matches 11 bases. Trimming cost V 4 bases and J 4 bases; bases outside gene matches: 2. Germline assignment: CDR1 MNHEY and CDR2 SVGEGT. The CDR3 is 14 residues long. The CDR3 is CASSWTGGGTEAFF. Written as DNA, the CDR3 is TGTGCCAGCAGTTGGACAGGGGGCGGCACTGAAGCTTTCTTT.

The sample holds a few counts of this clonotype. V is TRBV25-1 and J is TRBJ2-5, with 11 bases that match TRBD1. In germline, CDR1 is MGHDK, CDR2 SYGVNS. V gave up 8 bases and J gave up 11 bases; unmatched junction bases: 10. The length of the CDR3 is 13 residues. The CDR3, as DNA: TGTGCCAGCCGCGGGACAGGGGGGGGTGAGCAGTACTTC. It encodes CASRGTGGGEQYF. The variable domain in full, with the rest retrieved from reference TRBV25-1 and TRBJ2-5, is EADIYQTPRYLVIGTGKKITLECSQTMGHDKMYWYQQDPGMELHLIHYSYGVNSTEKGDLSSESTVSRIRTEHFPLTLESARPSHTSQYLCASRGTGGGEQYFGPGTRLLVL.

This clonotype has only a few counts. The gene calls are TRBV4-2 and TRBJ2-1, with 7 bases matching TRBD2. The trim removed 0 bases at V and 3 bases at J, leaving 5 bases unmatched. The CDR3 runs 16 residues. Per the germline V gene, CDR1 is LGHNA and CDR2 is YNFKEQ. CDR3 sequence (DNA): TGTGCCAGCAGCCAAGATTCCCGCGGGAGCTACAATGAGCAGTTCTTC. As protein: CASSQDSRGSYNEQFF.

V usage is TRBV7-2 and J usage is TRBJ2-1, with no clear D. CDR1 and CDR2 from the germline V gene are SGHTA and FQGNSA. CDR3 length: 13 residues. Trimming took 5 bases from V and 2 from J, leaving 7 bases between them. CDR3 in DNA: TGTGCCAGCAGCCCATACCCCTACAATGAGCAGTTCTTC. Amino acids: CASSPYPYNEQFF.

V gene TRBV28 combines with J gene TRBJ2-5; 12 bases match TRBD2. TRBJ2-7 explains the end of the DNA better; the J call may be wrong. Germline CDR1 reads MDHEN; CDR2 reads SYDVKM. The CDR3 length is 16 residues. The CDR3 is CASSPRLAGERYEQYF. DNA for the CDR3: TGTGCCAGCAGTCCCAGACTAGCGGGAGAAAGATACGAGCAGTACTTC.

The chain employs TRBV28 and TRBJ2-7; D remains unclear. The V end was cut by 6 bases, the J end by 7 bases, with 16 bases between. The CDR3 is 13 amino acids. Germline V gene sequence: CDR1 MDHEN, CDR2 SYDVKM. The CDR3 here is CASSPGPQREQYF. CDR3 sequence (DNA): TGTGCCAGCAGCCCGGGTCCCCAGAGAGAGCAGTACTTC.